Listed here is a single TCR beta chain. Germline assignment: CDR1 LNHDA and CDR2 SQIVND (reference sequence). The CDR3 spans 17 residues. Trimming took 5 bases from V and 3 from J; bases not matched to a gene: 12. The entry originates in a study of blood T cell repertoires in COVID-19. Study-level information: Collection of acute and convalescent COVID-19 samples took place in the United States, Italy and Spain. T cells, B-cell-depleted T cells, or PBMCs provided the cDNA or gDNA that served as material.

Original handling: Amplification with reference gene primers provided the estimates of nucleated cell counts. Assay used: immunoSEQ multiplex PCR; TCRdb lists only in-frame clones, some missing. That table is the source of V, J and clone size, and D and trimming were worked out from the DNA. The sample consists of about half a million clones, 70% to 90% of them appearing once. Material: peripheral blood. The clonotype originates from a human donor in a cohort sampled during active COVID-19. The J gene is TRBJ2-2, the V gene TRBV19, with 7 bases that match TRBD2. CDR3 nucleotide sequence: TGTGCCAGTAGTTCCCCGCTATGGGCGGGAGACACCGGGGAGCTGTTTTTT. It encodes CASSSPLWAGDTGELFF.